The next 32 T cell receptor beta chains were all read from a single sample in a study of PD-L1 blockade in urothelial cancer. This table comes from immunoSEQ multiplex PCR, and its TCRdb copy is limited to in-frame clones, with some not included. The sample holds approximately 83,000 clones, over 65% seen once. Time point indicated: peripheral blood 6 weeks after treatment start. Source: PBMCs, taken around atezolizumab (anti-PD-L1) treatment. These receptors were collected from a man aged 70-80 years with urothelial cancer.

The V call is TRBV10-3, the J call TRBJ2-7; 10 positions match TRBD1. The CDR3 sequence is 15 residues long. The junction had 7 bases not matched to a gene; V was cut back by 2 bases and J by 6 bases. Per germline, CDR1 ENHRY and CDR2 SYGVKD. CDR3 residues: CAISETPGQGSEQYF. The DNA of the CDR3 is TGTGCCATCAGTGAGACACCGGGACAGGGGTCCGAGCAGTACTTC.

A word on this clone: This same CDR3 is encoded by further DNA sequences in the sample. The gene calls are TRBV5-1 and TRBJ1-4; the match to TRBD1 covers 7 bases. From germline, CDR1 is SGHRS and CDR2 YFSETQ. This CDR3 spans 14 amino acids. Trimming took 0 bases from V and 4 from J; bases not matched to a gene: 0. The DNA of the CDR3 is TGCGCCAGCAGCTTGGGACAGGGTAATGAAAAACTGTTTTTT. Protein sequence: CASSLGQGNEKLFF.

The chain has TRBV25-1 and TRBJ2-7, with a tentative D call TRBD2 (5 bases). The CDR3 contains 12 residues. V was cut by 4 bases and J by 3 bases, with 7 bases left in between. The germline gives CDR1 MGHDK, CDR2 SYGVNS. The CDR3 nucleotides read TGTGCCAGCAGTGTGGGAGACTACGAGCAGTACTTC. Protein sequence: CASSVGDYEQYF.

This sequence joins TRBV9 and TRBJ1-2, with TRBD1 matching over 10 bases. V lost 3 bases and J lost 3; bases outside the gene matches: 11. Germline V gene data show CDR1 as SGDLS and CDR2 as YYNGEE. This CDR3 is built from 17 residues. The CDR3 sequence is CASSADGDRGGYYGYTF. The CDR3, as DNA: TGTGCCAGCAGCGCAGACGGGGACAGGGGAGGGTACTATGGCTACACCTTC.

The sample holds one count of this clone. This clone may be a read error of a much larger clone one base away. This chain connects TRBV6-5 to TRBJ2-7, with TRBD1 matching over 9 bases. The V segment lost 6 bases and the J segment 0 bases; nucleotides outside the gene matches: 3. This CDR3 spans 14 amino acids. Germline CDR1 is MNHEY and CDR2 is SVGAGI. The chain's CDR3 is CASRRTGDSYEQYF. In nucleotides, the CDR3 is TGTGCCAGCAGGCGGACAGGGGACTCCTACGAGCAGTACTTC.

The chain employs TRBV5-1 and TRBJ2-2; 9 bases agree with TRBD1. V gave up 7 bases and J gave up 4 bases; unmatched junction bases: 8. CDR3 length: 15 amino acids. The V gene's germline CDR1 is SGHRS and CDR2 YFSETQ. CDR3 region: CASLDRGDGTGELFF. DNA of the CDR3: TGCGCCAGCCTCGACAGGGGGGACGGCACCGGGGAGCTGTTTTTT.

The chain has TRBV10-1 and TRBJ2-1; 9 positions match TRBD2. Trimming cost V 2 bases and J 7 bases; bases outside gene matches: 3. Germline CDR1 WNHNN, CDR2 SYGVQD (reference sequence). The CDR3 loop spans 14 amino acids. CDR3 sequence: CASSEELAGNEQFF. The DNA for the CDR3 is TGCGCCAGCAGTGAGGAGCTAGCGGGAAATGAGCAGTTCTTC.

The gene calls are TRBV19 and TRBJ2-7, with 11 bases identical to TRBD1. The CDR3 is 14 residues long. CDR1 is LNHDA, CDR2 SQIVND, per germline (reference sequence). J gave up 6 bases and V 6 bases, and 7 bases lay outside the gene matches. CDR3 protein: CASRKGQGAGEQYF. CDR3 nucleotide sequence: TGTGCCAGTAGGAAAGGACAGGGGGCAGGCGAGCAGTACTTC.

The V call is TRBV11-1, the J call TRBJ2-5; weak D call: TRBD2 (6 bases). Deletions cut 2 bases from V and 5 bases from J, with 12 bases between. The germline gives CDR1 SGHAT, CDR2 FQDESV (reference sequence). The CDR3 contains 14 residues. The CDR3 region is CASSLLEGRETQYF. CDR3 coding DNA: TGTGCCAGCAGCTTACTCGAGGGGAGGGAGACCCAGTACTTC.

The chain uses TRBV6-1 and TRBJ1-1; D is unclear. CDR3 length equals 13 residues. V was shortened by 5 bases and J by 1 base, with 8 bases between the two germline ends. In germline, CDR1 is MNHNS, CDR2 SASEGT. CDR3 sequence reads: CASSTYRNTEAFF. The CDR3, as DNA: TGTGCCAGCAGTACCTACAGGAACACTGAAGCTTTCTTT.

The chain recombines TRBV11-2 with TRBJ2-5, with 10 positions matching TRBD2. CDR3 length: 16 amino acids. V shed 3 bases and J 2 bases; nucleotides not matched to a gene: 6. CDR1 SGHAT and CDR2 FQNNGV come from the germline V gene. CDR3 DNA: TGTGCCAGCAGCTTGAACATAGCGGGAGGACAAGAGACCCAGTACTTC. Its translation is CASSLNIAGGQETQYF.

The V gene is TRBV5-1, the J gene TRBJ2-1, with 9 bases matching TRBD2. CDR1 SGHRS and CDR2 YFSETQ come from the germline V gene. The CDR3 runs 14 residues. Unmatched junction bases numbered 9, after V lost 7 bases and J lost 7 bases. CDR3 amino acids: CASWGESGGNEQFF. Written as DNA, the CDR3 is TGCGCCAGCTGGGGGGAGAGCGGGGGGAATGAGCAGTTCTTC.

The chain combines TRBV7-2 with TRBJ2-5; D call uncertain. From germline, CDR1 is SGHTA and CDR2 FQGNSA. The CDR3 is 11 amino acids. V gave up 5 bases and J gave up 6 bases, with 7 bases separating them. This chain's CDR3 is CASSREKTQYF. The CDR3 nucleotides are TGTGCCAGCAGCCGCGAAAAGACCCAGTACTTC.

This clone came up once. V is TRBV9 and J is TRBJ1-3; D is perhaps TRBD1 (6 bases). CDR3 length: 17 amino acids. Looked up from germline, CDR1 is SGDLS and CDR2 is YYNGEE. V gave up 0 bases and J gave up 0 bases, with 13 bases separating them. The CDR3 reads CASSVEAGASSGNTIYF. CDR3 sequence (DNA): TGTGCCAGCAGCGTAGAGGCAGGGGCGAGCTCTGGAAACACCATATATTTT.

The CDR3 region is CASSLSGRIDEQYF. CDR3 DNA sequence: TGTGCCAGCAGTTTGAGCGGGAGGATCGACGAGCAGTACTTC. The chain recombines TRBV27 with TRBJ2-7; 9 bases match TRBD2. Germline assignment: CDR1 MNHEY and CDR2 SMNVEV (reference sequence). V lost 3 bases to trimming and J lost 5 bases; unmatched junction nucleotides: 5. This CDR3 has 14 amino acids.

The gene calls are TRBV4-3 and TRBJ2-1, with a tentative D call TRBD2 (5 bases). Trimming removed 0 bases at V and 8 bases at J, with 20 bases between. The CDR3 covers 17 residues. Germline V gene data show CDR1 as LGHNA and CDR2 as YSLEER. The CDR3 reads CASSQDPLATFRDEQFF. The CDR3 nucleotides are TGCGCCAGCAGCCAAGATCCCCTAGCCACCTTTCGGGATGAGCAGTTCTTC.

The chain links TRBV5-6 to TRBJ1-1, with D possibly matching TRBD1 (6 bases). Trimming took 0 bases from V and 5 from J, leaving 11 bases between them. Germline CDR1 is SGHDT and CDR2 is YYEEEE. This CDR3 spans 14 amino acids. The CDR3 nucleotides are TGTGCCAGCAGCTTGGGGTCAGGGGTGACTGAAGCTTTCTTT. Protein: CASSLGSGVTEAFF.

This clone was observed a single time. CDR3 loop: CASSLQGAGGYTF. CDR3 in DNA: TGTGCCAGCAGCCTACAGGGGGCTGGGGGCTACACCTTC. The rearrangement links TRBV14 to TRBJ1-2, with TRBD1 matching over 9 bases. The CDR3 contains 13 residues. The J segment lost 8 bases and the V segment lost 4 bases, leaving 5 bases of the junction unmatched. From germline, CDR1 is SGHDN and CDR2 FVKESK. The full variable domain, with the rest looked up from reference TRBV14 and TRBJ1-2, is EAGVTQFPSHSVIEKGQTVTLRCDPISGHDNLYWYRRVMGKEIKFLLHFVKESKQDESGMPNNRFLAERTGGTYSTLKVQPAELEDSGVYFCASSLQGAGGYTFGSGTRLTVV.

The chain is built from TRBV27 and TRBJ2-1; a possible D gene is TRBD1 (6 bases). The CDR3 covers 17 residues. V was pared by 6 bases and J by 0 bases, with 18 bases between. Per the germline V gene, CDR1 is MNHEY and CDR2 is SMNVEV (reference sequence). In nucleotides, the CDR3 is TGTGCCAGCAGGGATCACAGGGCGGACGGCTCCTACAATGAGCAGTTCTTC. Encoded protein: CASRDHRADGSYNEQFF.

The chain is built from TRBV27 and TRBJ1-1; D unresolved. The CDR3 covers 15 residues. The V and J ends lost 3 bases and 0 bases respectively, with 11 bases between them. Per germline, CDR1 MNHEY and CDR2 SMNVEV (reference sequence). The CDR3 DNA is TGTGCCAGCAGTTTTTACGACACATTGAACACTGAAGCTTTCTTT. As protein: CASSFYDTLNTEAFF.

This chain links TRBV27 with TRBJ1-2; no definite D call. The CDR3 sequence is 13 residues long. The germline V gene encodes CDR1 MNHEY and CDR2 SMNVEV (reference sequence). The ends were cut back, 6 bases at V and 5 bases at J, with 13 bases in the middle. CDR3 DNA: TGTGCCAGCAGCCCCCTACGCGGGTATGGCTACACCTTC. This gives the protein CASSPLRGYGYTF.

The rearrangement uses TRBV6-6 and TRBJ2-3; a possible D gene is TRBD2 (6 bases). The CDR3 has 15 amino acids. From germline, CDR1 is MNHNY and CDR2 SVGAGI (reference sequence). V gave up 0 bases and J gave up 6 bases, with 13 bases separating them. In nucleotides, the CDR3 is TGTGCCAGCAGTTACTCCCGGTCGGGAGCTGATACGCAGTATTTT. It is translated as CASSYSRSGADTQYF.

The chain is built from TRBV5-6 and TRBJ1-1, with TRBD1 matching 10 bases. The CDR3 covers 17 residues. The V segment lost 4 bases and the J segment 1 base; nucleotides outside the gene matches: 10. The germline gives CDR1 SGHDT, CDR2 YYEEEE. As DNA, the CDR3 is TGTGCCAGCAGCGGGACGACAGGGGGCGGATGGAACACTGAAGCTTTCTTT. Its protein is CASSGTTGGGWNTEAFF.

This clone was counted a few times. This CDR3 reads CASIRTGGRSFYGYTF. CDR3 nucleotide sequence: TGTGCCAGTATCCGGACAGGGGGCAGAAGTTTTTATGGCTACACCTTC. The rearrangement joins TRBV19 to TRBJ1-2; 11 bases line up with TRBD1. J lost 5 bases, V lost 7 bases, and 12 bases had no gene match. Per the germline V gene, CDR1 is LNHDA and CDR2 is SQIVND (reference sequence). The CDR3 covers 16 residues.

The rearrangement links TRBV18 to TRBJ2-6, with unresolved D. V was clipped by 2 bases and J by 1 base, with 9 bases between them. This CDR3 has 16 residues. CDR1 is KGHSH and CDR2 is LQKENI in the germline V gene. CDR3 sequence (DNA): TGTGCCAGCTCACCAGAGGTCGGGTCTGGGGCCAACGTCCTGACTTTC. Residues: CASSPEVGSGANVLTF.

The chain links TRBV28 to TRBJ2-7; 9 nucleotides agree with TRBD1. Trimming took 8 bases from V and 4 from J; bases not matched to a gene: 9. Germline V gene sequence: CDR1 MDHEN, CDR2 SYDVKM. CDR3 length: 14 residues. The CDR3 DNA reads TGTGCCAGCGTAGAGACAGGGGGTAATTACGAGCAGTACTTC. Amino acids: CASVETGGNYEQYF.

This chain links TRBV6-1 with TRBJ1-5; the match to TRBD1 covers 7 bases. The length of the CDR3 is 16 residues. Per the germline V gene, CDR1 is MNHNS and CDR2 is SASEGT. The V gene end was trimmed by 3 bases and the J gene end by 0 bases; junction bases not matched to a gene: 5. The CDR3 nucleotides read TGTGCCAGCAGTGATGGGACAGTTTATAGCAATCAGCCCCAGCATTTT. Its protein product is CASSDGTVYSNQPQHF.

J is TRBJ2-7 and V is TRBV30, with TRBD2 matching over 9 bases. CDR1 GTSNPN and CDR2 SVGIG come from the germline V gene (reference sequence). The CDR3 totals 13 residues. V shed 2 bases and J 2 bases; nucleotides not matched to a gene: 1. The DNA of the CDR3 is TGTGCCTGGAGTAGCGGGAGGACCTACGAGCAGTACTTC. Translation gives CAWSSGRTYEQYF. The full variable domain, completed using reference TRBV30 and TRBJ2-7, is SQTIHQWPATLVQPVGSPLSLECTVEGTSNPNLYWYRQAAGRGLQLLFYSVGIGQISSEVPQNLSASRPQDRQFILSSKKLLLSDSGFYLCAWSSGRTYEQYFGPGTRLTVT.

The chain is built from TRBV19 and TRBJ2-7, with 7 bases that match TRBD1. The CDR3 extends over 15 amino acids. After removal of 3 bases from V and 1 base from J, the junction contained 6 bases not matched to a gene. The germline CDR1 and CDR2 sequences are LNHDA and SQIVND (reference sequence). The chain's CDR3 is CASSITRDSSYEQYF. CDR3 in DNA: TGTGCCAGTAGTATTACTCGGGACAGTTCCTACGAGCAGTACTTC.

The chain uses TRBV14 and TRBJ2-3; D call uncertain. The CDR3 is 13 residues long. CDR1 SGHDN and CDR2 FVKESK come from the germline V gene. The CDR3 sequence is CATAASSTDTQYF. CDR3 DNA sequence: TGTGCAACCGCGGCCTCTAGCACAGATACGCAGTATTTT.

CDR3 coding DNA: TGCGCCAGCAGGGCAAGACAGGGCTCTAACTATGGCTACACCTTC. Translating it yields CASRARQGSNYGYTF. V is TRBV5-1 and J is TRBJ1-2, with 7 bases matching TRBD1. Germline loops: CDR1 SGHRS, CDR2 YFSETQ. This CDR3 region has 15 residues. V lost 5 bases and J lost 0; bases outside the gene matches: 7.

This clone was observed once. This rearrangement joins TRBV19 to TRBJ2-5; possible D gene TRBD1, 5 bases. The CDR3 consists of 14 residues. The V end lost 0 bases, the J end lost 5 bases, and 10 bases lay between the germline ends. The germline V gene has CDR1 LNHDA and CDR2 SQIVND (reference sequence). CDR3 nucleotides: TGTGCCAGTAGTATAGATTTAGGGGTCGAGACCCAGTACTTC. Its translation is CASSIDLGVETQYF.